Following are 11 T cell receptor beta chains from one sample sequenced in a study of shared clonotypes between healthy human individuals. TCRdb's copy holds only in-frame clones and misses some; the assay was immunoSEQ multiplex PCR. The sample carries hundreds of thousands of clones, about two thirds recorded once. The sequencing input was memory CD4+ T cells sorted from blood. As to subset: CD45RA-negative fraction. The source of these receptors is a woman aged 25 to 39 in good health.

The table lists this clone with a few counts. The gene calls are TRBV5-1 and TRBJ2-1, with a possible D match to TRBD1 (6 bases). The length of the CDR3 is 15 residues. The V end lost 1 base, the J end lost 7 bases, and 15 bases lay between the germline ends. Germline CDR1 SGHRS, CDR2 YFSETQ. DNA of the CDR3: TGCGCCAGCAGCTTGTCAGGACAGTGGGGGAATGAGCAGTTCTTC. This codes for CASSLSGQWGNEQFF.

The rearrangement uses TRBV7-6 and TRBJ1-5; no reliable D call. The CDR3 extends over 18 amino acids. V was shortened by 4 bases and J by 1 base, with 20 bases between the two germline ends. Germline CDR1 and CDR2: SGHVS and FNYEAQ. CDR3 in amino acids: CASSSTPPLAASNQPQHF. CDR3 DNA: TGTGCCAGCAGCTCCACGCCCCCGCTAGCCGCAAGCAATCAGCCCCAGCATTTT.

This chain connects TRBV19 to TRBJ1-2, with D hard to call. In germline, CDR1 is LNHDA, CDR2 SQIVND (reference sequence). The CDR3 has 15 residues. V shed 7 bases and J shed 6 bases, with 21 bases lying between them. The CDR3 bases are TGTGCCAGTAAAGCGGGAACCCAACAGAGCGATGGCTACACCTTC. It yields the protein CASKAGTQQSDGYTF.

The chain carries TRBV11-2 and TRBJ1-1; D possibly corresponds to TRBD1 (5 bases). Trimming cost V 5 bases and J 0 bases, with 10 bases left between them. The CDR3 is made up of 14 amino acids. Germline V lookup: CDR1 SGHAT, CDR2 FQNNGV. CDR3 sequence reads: CASSLTGLNTEAFF. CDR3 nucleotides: TGTGCCAGCAGCCTAACAGGTTTGAACACTGAAGCTTTCTTT.

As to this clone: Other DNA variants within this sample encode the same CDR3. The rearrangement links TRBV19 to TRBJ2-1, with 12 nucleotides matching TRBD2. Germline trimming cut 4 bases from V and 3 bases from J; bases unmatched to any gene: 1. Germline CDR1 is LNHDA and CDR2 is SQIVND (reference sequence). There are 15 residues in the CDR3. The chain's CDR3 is CASSTTSGGYNEQFF. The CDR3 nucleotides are TGTGCCAGTAGTACGACTAGCGGGGGCTACAATGAGCAGTTCTTC.

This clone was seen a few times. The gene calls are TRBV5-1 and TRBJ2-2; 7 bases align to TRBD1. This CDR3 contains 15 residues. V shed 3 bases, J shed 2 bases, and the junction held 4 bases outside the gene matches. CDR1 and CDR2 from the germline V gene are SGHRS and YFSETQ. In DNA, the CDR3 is TGCGCCAGCAGCTCAGGGGACAGAAACACCGGGGAGCTGTTTTTT. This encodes CASSSGDRNTGELFF.

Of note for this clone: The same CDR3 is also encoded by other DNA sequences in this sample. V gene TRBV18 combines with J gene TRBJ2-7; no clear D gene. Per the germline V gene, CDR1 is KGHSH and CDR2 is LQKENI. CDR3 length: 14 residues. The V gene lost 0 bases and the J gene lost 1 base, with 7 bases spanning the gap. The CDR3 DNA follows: TGTGCCAGCTCACCACCGCAAGGTTCCTACGAGCAGTACTTC. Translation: CASSPPQGSYEQYF.

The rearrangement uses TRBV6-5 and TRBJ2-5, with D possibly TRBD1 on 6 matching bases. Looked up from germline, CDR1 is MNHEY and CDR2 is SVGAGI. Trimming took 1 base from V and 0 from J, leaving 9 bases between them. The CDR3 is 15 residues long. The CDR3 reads CASSYFRTDQETQYF. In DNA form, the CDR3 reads TGTGCCAGCAGTTACTTTCGGACAGACCAAGAGACCCAGTACTTC.

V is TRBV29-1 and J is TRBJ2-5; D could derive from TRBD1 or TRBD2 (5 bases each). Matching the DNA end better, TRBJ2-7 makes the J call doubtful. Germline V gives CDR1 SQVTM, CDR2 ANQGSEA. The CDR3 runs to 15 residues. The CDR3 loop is CSVLSGTDIAYEQYF. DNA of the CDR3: TGCAGCGTCCTGTCCGGGACCGATATAGCCTACGAGCAGTACTTC.

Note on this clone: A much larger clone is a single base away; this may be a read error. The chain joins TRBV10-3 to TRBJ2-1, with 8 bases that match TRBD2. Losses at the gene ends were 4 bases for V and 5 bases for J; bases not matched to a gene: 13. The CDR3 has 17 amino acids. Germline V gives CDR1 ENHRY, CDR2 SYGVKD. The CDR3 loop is CAISASGQGGRNNEQFF. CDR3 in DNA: TGTGCCATCAGTGCGTCAGGGCAGGGCGGGAGGAACAATGAGCAGTTCTTC.

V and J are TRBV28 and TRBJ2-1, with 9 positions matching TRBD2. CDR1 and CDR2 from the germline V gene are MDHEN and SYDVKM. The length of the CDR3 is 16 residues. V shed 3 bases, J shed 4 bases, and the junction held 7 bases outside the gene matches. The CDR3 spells CASSLMALAGYNEQFF. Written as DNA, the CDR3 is TGTGCCAGCAGTTTGATGGCTCTAGCGGGATACAATGAGCAGTTCTTC.